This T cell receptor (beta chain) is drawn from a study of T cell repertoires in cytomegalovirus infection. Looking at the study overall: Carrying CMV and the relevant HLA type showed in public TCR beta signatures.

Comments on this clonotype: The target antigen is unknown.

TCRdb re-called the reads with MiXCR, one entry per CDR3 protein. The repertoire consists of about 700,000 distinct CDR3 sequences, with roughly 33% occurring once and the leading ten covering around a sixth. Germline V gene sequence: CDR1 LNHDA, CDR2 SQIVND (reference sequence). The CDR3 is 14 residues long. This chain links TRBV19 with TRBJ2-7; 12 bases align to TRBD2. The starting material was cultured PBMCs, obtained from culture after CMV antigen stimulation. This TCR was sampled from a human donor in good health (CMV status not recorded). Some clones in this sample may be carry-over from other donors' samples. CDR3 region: CAVGTSGFGYEQYF. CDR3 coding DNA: TGTGCTGTGGGGACTAGCGGGTTTGGCTACGAGCAGTACTTC.